This T cell receptor (beta chain) was recovered during a study of shared clonotypes between healthy human individuals. General observations from the study: Sampling included only blood; tissue repertoires likely differ. With a handful of donors compared, around 5% of naive CD4 clonotypes were shared.

Donors comprised only Caucasian adults living in Nashville, Tennessee. On this clone itself: Its target is unknown.

Some 30,000 T cell genomes, or around 200 ng DNA, went into the sorted-subset replicate PCRs. Using immunoSEQ multiplex PCR, the repertoire was profiled, and TCRdb retains in-frame clones only, with some absent. The sample includes 1,500,000 or so clones, 98% to 99% of them seen just once. The CDR3 sequence is 14 residues long. Germline CDR1 MDHEN, CDR2 SYDVKM. Between the trimmed V and J ends, which lost 6 bases and 2 bases, there was a span of 12 bases. The gene calls are TRBV28 and TRBJ2-3; D may be TRBD2 (5 bases). The origin of this receptor is a man aged 25 to 45 in good health. The sample consisted of naive CD4+ T cells sorted from blood. As to subset: CD45RA+ positively selected. CDR3: CASSPDGDTDTQYF. The CDR3 nucleotides are TGTGCCAGCAGCCCAGACGGGGACACAGATACGCAGTATTTT.